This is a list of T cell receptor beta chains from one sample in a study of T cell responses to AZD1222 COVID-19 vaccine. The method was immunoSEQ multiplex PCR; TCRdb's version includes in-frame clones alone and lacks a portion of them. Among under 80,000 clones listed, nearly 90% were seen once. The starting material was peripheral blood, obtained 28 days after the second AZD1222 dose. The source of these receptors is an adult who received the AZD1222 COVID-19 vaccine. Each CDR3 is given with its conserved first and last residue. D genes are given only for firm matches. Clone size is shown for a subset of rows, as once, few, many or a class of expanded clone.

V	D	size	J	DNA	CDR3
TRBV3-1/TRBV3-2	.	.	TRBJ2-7	TGTGCCAGCAGCTCAACCTGGACTGGCGACGAGCAGTACTTC	CASSSTWTGDEQYF
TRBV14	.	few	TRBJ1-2	TGTGCCAGCAGCCCAGTCAACTATGGCTACACCTTC	CASSPVNYGYTF
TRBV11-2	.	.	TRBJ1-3	TGTGCCAGCAGCTTGGTCCTTCTTACATCTGGAAACACCATATATTTT	CASSLVLLTSGNTIYF
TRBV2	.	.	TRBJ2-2	TGTGCCAGCAGGCCGTACATAGCATCGGACACCGGGGAGCTGTTTTTT	CASRPYIASDTGELFF
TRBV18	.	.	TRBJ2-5	TGTGCCAGCTCGTTTCCGGCACAGCCGGAGACCCAGTACTTC	CASSFPAQPETQYF
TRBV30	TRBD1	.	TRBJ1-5	TGTGCCTGGAGTGTGACAGGGGCCAATCAGCCCCAGCATTTT	CAWSVTGANQPQHF
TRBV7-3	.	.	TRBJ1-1	TGTGCCAGCAGTCAACAGGCTAACACTGAAGCTTTCTTT	CASSQQANTEAFF
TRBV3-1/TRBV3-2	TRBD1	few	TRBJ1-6	TGTGCCAGCAGCCCTCTTGGACAGGGTGGTAATTCACCCCTCCACTTT	CASSPLGQGGNSPLHF
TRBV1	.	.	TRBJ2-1	TGCACCAGCAGCCAAGATCCGCCGCGGGCTAGCGGGGGTTTTTGGGAGCAGTTCTTC	CTSSQDPPRASGGFWEQFF
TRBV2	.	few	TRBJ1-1	TGTGCCAGCAGCGGGGACTTCCCGAACACTGAAGCTTTCTTT	CASSGDFPNTEAFF
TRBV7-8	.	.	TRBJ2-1	TGTGCCAGCAGCTTAGGCTCCTACAATGAGCAGTTCTTC	CASSLGSYNEQFF
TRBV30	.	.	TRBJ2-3	TGTGCCTGGAGTGGACTGAGCTCTAGCACAGATACGCAGTATTTT	CAWSGLSSSTDTQYF
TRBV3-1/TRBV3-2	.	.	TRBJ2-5	TGTGCCAGCAGCTTCGGGGGGCATGGCGAGACCCAGTACTTC	CASSFGGHGETQYF
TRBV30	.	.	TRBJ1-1	TGTGCCGGGCTTAGGCAGGGGAACACTGAAGCTTTCTTT	CAGLRQGNTEAFF
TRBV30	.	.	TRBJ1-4	TGTGCCTGGAGTGGTTCAGGGAGAGAAAAACTGTTTTTT	CAWSGSGREKLFF
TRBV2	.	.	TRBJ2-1	TGTGCCAGCGTAATAGCCTCCTACAATGAGCAGTTCTTC	CASVIASYNEQFF
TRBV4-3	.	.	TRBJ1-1	TGCGCCAGCAGCCAATACCGGGACCTACTCAGCACTGAAGCTTTCTTT	CASSQYRDLLSTEAFF
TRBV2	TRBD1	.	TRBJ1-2	TGTGCCAGCAGTGAATCGGGACAGGGCTATGGCTACACCTTC	CASSESGQGYGYTF
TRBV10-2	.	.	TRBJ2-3	TGCGCCAGCAGTGAGTCGGGGGATACGCAGTATTTT	CASSESGDTQYF
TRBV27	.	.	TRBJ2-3	TGTGCCAGCAGTTCCCGGACAGACAGCACAGATACGCAGTATTTT	CASSSRTDSTDTQYF
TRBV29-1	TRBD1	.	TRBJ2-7	TGCAGCGTCAGGACAGGCTACGAGCAGTACTTC	CSVRTGYEQYF
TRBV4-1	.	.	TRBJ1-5	TGCGCCAGCAGAGAAGGGATTGGTCAGCCCCAGCATTTT	CASREGIGQPQHF
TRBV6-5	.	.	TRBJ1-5	TGTGCCAGCAGTTCACTCAGGCAGGGCACTAATCAGCCCCAGCATTTT	CASSSLRQGTNQPQHF
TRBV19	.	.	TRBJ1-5	TGTGCCAGTAGTCGACAGTACAATCAGCCCCAGCATTTT	CASSRQYNQPQHF
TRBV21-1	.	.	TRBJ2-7	TGTGCCAGCAGCAACGACTGGCAGCCGTGCCGGTGCTACGAGCAGTACTTC	CASSNDWQPCRCYEQYF
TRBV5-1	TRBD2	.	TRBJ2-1	TGCGCCAGCAGTCCGACTAGCGGGAGGACCGATTACAATGAGCAGTTCTTC	CASSPTSGRTDYNEQFF
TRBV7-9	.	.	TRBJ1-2	TGTGCCAGCACCCTCTCCCCAGGGGAGATTTATGGCTACACCTTC	CASTLSPGEIYGYTF
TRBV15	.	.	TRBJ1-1	TGTGCCACCAGACGGGACCCGGCAGCTGAAGCTTTCTTT	CATRRDPAAEAFF
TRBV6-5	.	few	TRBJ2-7	TGTGCCAGCAGTCCCCGACAGGCCTTTTCCTACGAGCAGTACTTC	CASSPRQAFSYEQYF
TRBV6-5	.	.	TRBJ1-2	TGTGCCAGCAGTTCCCCCAGATCTAACTATGGCTACACCTTC	CASSSPRSNYGYTF
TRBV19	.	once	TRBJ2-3	TGTGCCAGTAGCCCAGGGTGGGATACGCAGTATTTT	CASSPGWDTQYF
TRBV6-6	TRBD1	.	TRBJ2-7	TGTGCCAGCAGGTCCGGGACAGGGTCATACGAGCAGTACTTC	CASRSGTGSYEQYF
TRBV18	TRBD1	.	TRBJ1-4	TGTGCCAGCTCACCGTTCGACAGGGTCGAAAAACTGTTTTTT	CASSPFDRVEKLFF
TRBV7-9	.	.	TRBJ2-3	TGTGCCAGCAGCTTAGATGGACTGGATACGCAGTATTTT	CASSLDGLDTQYF
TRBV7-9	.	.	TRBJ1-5	TGTGCCAGCAGTAGGGCAGGGGAATCTCAGCCCCAGCATTTT	CASSRAGESQPQHF
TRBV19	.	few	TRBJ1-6	TGTGCCTCGAGGGGGGGGACCCATTCACCCCTCCACTTT	CASRGGTHSPLHF
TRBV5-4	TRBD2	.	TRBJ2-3	TGTGCCAGCACCCCTAGCGGGAGAGATGAAGATACGCAGTATTTT	CASTPSGRDEDTQYF
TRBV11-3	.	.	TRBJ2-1	TGTGCCAGCAGCTCCCGGGACCCCCGGAGCCATGAGCAGTTCTTC	CASSSRDPRSHEQFF
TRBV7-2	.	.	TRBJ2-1	TGTGCCAGCAGCTTAGACGGGAGATCGTACAATGAGCAGTTCTTC	CASSLDGRSYNEQFF
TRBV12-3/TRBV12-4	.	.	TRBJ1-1	TGTGCCAGCAGTTTCCAGGACCCCACTGAAGCTTTCTTT	CASSFQDPTEAFF
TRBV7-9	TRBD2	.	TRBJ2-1	TGTGCCAGCAGCAAAGGGACTAGTAAGCTGGTTGAGCAGTTCTTC	CASSKGTSKLVEQFF
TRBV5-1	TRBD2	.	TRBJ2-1	TGCGCCAGCAGGTCAGCGGGAGAGTACAATGAGCAGTTCTTC	CASRSAGEYNEQFF
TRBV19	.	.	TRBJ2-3	TGTGCCAGTAGCGGCGGGAGCACAGATACGCAGTATTTT	CASSGGSTDTQYF
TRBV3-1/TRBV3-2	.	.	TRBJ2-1	TGTGCCAGCAGCCATCTGAATGAGCAGTTCTTC	CASSHLNEQFF
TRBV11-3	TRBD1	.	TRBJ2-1	TGTGCCAGCAGCCCCGGGACAGGGGCCTACAATGAGCAGTTCTTC	CASSPGTGAYNEQFF
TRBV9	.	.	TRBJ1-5	TGTGCCAGCAGCGTAGCGGACGGTCGTCAGCCCCAGCATTTT	CASSVADGRQPQHF
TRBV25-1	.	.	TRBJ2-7	TGTGCCAGCAGTGAATCTGGCAGGGGATACGAGCAGTACTTC	CASSESGRGYEQYF
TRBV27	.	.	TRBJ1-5	TGTGCCAGTTCAACCCGGGCGAATAGGAAGCCCCAGCATTTT	CASSTRANRKPQHF
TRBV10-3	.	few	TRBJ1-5	TGTGCCATCAGTGAGTCGACCTTCAACCAGCCCCAGCATTTT	CAISESTFNQPQHF
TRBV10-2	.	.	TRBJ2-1	TGCGCCAGCAGTGGGGGCACCGACTATAACCTAAGGGCCAATGAGCAGTTCTTC	CASSGGTDYNLRANEQFF
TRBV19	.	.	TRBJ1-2	TGTGCCAGTAGATTCGGGGGGGGCGCCGACTATGGCTACACCTTC	CASRFGGGADYGYTF
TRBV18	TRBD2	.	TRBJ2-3	TGTGCCAGCTCACCCTTTAGCGGGAGAGGGGCAGATACGCAGTATTTT	CASSPFSGRGADTQYF
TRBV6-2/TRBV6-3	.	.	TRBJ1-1	TGTGCCAGCAGTGACGGGATCGAAGCTTTCTTT	CASSDGIEAFF
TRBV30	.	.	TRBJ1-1	TGTGCCTGGTCAAACCAGGGAGCATGGGAGCGACATCTATTT	CAWSNQGAWERHLF
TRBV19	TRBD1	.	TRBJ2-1	TGTGCCAGTAGAGACAGGGGCGGGACCTACAATGAGCAGTTCTTC	CASRDRGGTYNEQFF